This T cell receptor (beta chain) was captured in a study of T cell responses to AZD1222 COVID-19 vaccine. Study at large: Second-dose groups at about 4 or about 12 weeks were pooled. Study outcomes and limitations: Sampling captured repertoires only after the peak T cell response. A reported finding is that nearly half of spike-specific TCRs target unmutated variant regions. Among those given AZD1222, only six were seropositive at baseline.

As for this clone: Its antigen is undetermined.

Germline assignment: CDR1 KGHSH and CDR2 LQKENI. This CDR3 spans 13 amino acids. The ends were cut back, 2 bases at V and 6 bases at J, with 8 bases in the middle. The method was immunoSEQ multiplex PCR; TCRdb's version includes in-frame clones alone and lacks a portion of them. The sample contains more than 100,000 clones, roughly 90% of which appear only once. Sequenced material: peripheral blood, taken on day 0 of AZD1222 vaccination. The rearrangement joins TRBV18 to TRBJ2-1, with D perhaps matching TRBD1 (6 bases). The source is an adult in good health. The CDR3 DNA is TGTGCCAGCTCACCAGCCAGGGGCAATGAGCAGTTCTTC. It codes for CASSPARGNEQFF.